The clone carrying this T cell receptor beta chain was detected many times. The antigen is undetermined. V lost 6 bases, J lost 4 bases, and 11 bases lay in between. This CDR3 region has 13 residues. Germline CDR1 reads MDHEN; CDR2 reads SYDVKM. This entry belongs to a study of T cell repertoires in cytomegalovirus infection. Overall study: The public TCR beta signatures pointed to both CMV infection and matching HLA type.

Study-level points and caveats: HLA-C-restricted CMV-specific TCR beta clonotypes were dominant in the ex vivo response. Totalled public TCR beta family frequency picked out people who carried CMV plus the relevant HLA.

One entry per CDR3 protein, called by TCRdb with MiXCR from the reads. The sample has some 280,000 distinct CDR3 sequences, approximately 15% seen once. Sequenced input: PBMCs. The origin of this receptor is a human donor in good health (CMV status not recorded). Some clones in this sample may be carry-over from other donors' samples. The rearrangement joins TRBV28 to TRBJ2-3; the D call may be TRBD1 or TRBD2 (6 bases each). DNA for the CDR3: TGTGCCAGCAGATCCGGGGGCCCAGATACGCAGTATTTT. As protein: CASRSGGPDTQYF.